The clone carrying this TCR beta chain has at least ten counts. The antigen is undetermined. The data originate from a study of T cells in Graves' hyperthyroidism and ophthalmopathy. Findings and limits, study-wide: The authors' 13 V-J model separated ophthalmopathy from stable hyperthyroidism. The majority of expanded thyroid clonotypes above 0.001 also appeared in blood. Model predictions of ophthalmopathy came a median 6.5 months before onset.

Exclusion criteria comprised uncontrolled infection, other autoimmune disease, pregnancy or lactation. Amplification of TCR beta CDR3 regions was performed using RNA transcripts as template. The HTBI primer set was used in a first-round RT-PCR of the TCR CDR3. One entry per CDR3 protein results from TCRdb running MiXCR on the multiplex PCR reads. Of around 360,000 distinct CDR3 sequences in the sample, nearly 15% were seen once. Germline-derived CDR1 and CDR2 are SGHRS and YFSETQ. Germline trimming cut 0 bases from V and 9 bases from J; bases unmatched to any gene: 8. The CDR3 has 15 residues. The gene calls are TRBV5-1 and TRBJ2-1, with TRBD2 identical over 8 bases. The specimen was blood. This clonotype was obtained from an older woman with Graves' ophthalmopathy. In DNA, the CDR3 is TGCGCCAGCAGCTTGGGACCTCCCGGGGGGGGTGAGCAGTTCTTC. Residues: CASSLGPPGGGEQFF.